This T cell receptor beta chain was captured in a study of metastatic and nonmetastatic thyroid tumors (dated by TCRdb to the early 2020s). For context, the study as a whole: For patients with malignant and with benign thyroid disease, the researchers compared repertoires between peripheral blood samples and tumor or nodule tissue samples.

Summary of the overall study and its limitations: In both blood and tumor samples, malignant tumors were reported to have significantly higher TCR beta diversity than benign nodules.

To prepare the library, PCR was applied. This sample was sequenced with an Illumina HiSeq 4000. High-throughput sequencing was used to profile the TCR beta-chain CDR3 region of each patient. For the original study's pipeline: A classifier to discriminate distant-metastatic papillary thyroid cancer patients was built from CDR3 differences across clinicopathological groups. Repertoire diversity was assessed with the Shannon index, and tumor-blood repertoire similarity with the Morisita-Horn index. TCRdb redid the processing of the public reads, applying fastp at Q25 and MiXCR, and retained in-frame beta chains. The V and J calls were not made by the authors but by TCRdb's processing. The sample data list tens of thousands of clones, and 11% of these were observed just once. The top ten clonotypes cover roughly 23% of the sample. This clone appeared a few times. Its antigen remains undetermined. Base quality data are lacking; no much larger clone is found one base away.

V is cut by 3 bases and J by 3 bases, and the space between the germline ends is 12 bases. The CDR1 and CDR2 encoded by the germline V gene are MDHEN and SYDVKM. From its cysteine to its phenylalanine, the CDR3 spans 14 amino acids. The read is trimmed to its CDR3 DNA, 42 bases read in frame from base 1. No treatment had been received by any patient before thyroid surgery. Patient clinical samples collected from the early 2010s to the late 2010s were retrospectively analysed using T-cell receptor beta sequencing. The material sequenced was blood. In this chain, TRBV28 is recombined with TRBJ2-7; no D gene call is confident. The TCR sequence derives from a female donor with papillary thyroid cancer or a benign thyroid nodule (not recorded which). Some clones in this sample may be carry-over from other donors' samples. The sequenced DNA is TGTGCCAGCAGTTTCCTCCTTAGACACTACGAGCAGTACTTC. It is translated as CASSFLLRHYEQYF.